These 13 T cell receptor beta chains were sequenced from one sample in a study of cytomegalovirus exposure and HLA in healthy donors. 13 Jbeta primers and 60 Vbeta primers were used for the PCR. Sequencing used immunoSEQ multiplex PCR; TCRdb keeps in-frame clones, though not all of them. The sample lists 140,000 or so clones, around three quarters occurring once. The sequencing sample was made of PBMCs. The receptors here all came from a woman aged 40 to 55 in good health and CMV-seronegative.

This clone has a single count. V is TRBV4-1 and J is TRBJ2-7, with D hard to call. The V end was cut by 0 bases, the J end by 4 bases, with 7 bases between. CDR3 size: 13 residues. Looked up from germline, CDR1 is MGHRA and CDR2 is YSYEKL. The CDR3 DNA reads as TGCGCCAGCAGCCAAGATAACGGGTACGAGCAGTACTTC. Amino acids: CASSQDNGYEQYF.

J is TRBJ2-1 and V is TRBV7-7, with 10 bases that match TRBD1. This CDR3 comprises 15 residues. Trimming cost V 3 bases and J 6 bases; bases outside gene matches: 5. In germline, CDR1 is SSHAT, CDR2 FNYEAQ (reference sequence). CDR3 nucleotide sequence: TGTGCCAGCAGCTTGGGGACAGGGGAGGTCAATGAGCAGTTCTTC. It codes for CASSLGTGEVNEQFF.

As regards this clone: The sample contains more than one DNA sequence encoding this CDR3. V and J are TRBV5-1 and TRBJ2-7, with 8 bases aligning to TRBD1. V was clipped by 0 bases and J by 5 bases; unmatched bases: 4. The CDR3 sequence is 14 residues long. CDR1 is SGHRS, CDR2 YFSETQ, per germline. The CDR3, as DNA: TGCGCCAGCAGCTTGGGACAGGGGATCCACGAGCAGTACTTC. Its protein product is CASSLGQGIHEQYF.

The CDR3 is CASSPQASEKLFF. CDR3 coding DNA: TGTGCCAGCAGCCCCCAGGCGAGTGAAAAACTGTTTTTT. V is TRBV9 and J is TRBJ1-4; D gene ambiguous. Germline V gene lookup returns CDR1 SGDLS and CDR2 YYNGEE. The V end lost 4 bases, the J end lost 7 bases, and 11 bases lay between the germline ends. CDR3 size: 13 residues.

V and J are TRBV5-1 and TRBJ1-1; no reliable D call. The CDR3 runs to 14 residues. From germline, CDR1 is SGHRS and CDR2 YFSETQ. The germline V and J ends were trimmed by 0 bases and 6 bases, with 12 bases remaining between them. CDR3 in amino acids: CASSLAGSGAEAFF. The CDR3 coding sequence is TGCGCCAGCAGCTTGGCGGGGAGTGGGGCTGAAGCTTTCTTT.

This rearrangement joins TRBV4-1 to TRBJ2-3; D gene unclear. The CDR3 spans 15 residues. V gave up 1 base and J gave up 0 bases, with 8 bases separating them. Germline CDR1 reads MGHRA; CDR2 reads YSYEKL. For the CDR3, the DNA is TGCGCCAGCAGCCAAGTTCAAACTAGCACAGATACGCAGTATTTT. Translated, it gives CASSQVQTSTDTQYF.

V is TRBV2 and J is TRBJ2-6, with D possibly matching TRBD2 (6 bases). There are 16 residues in the CDR3. V lost 7 bases and J 2 bases, leaving 15 bases between the germline ends. Germline CDR1 reads SNHLY; CDR2 reads FYNNEI. The CDR3: CASIRASAAGANVLTF. The DNA of the CDR3 is TGTGCCAGCATTAGGGCTAGCGCAGCTGGGGCCAACGTCCTGACTTTC.

The V gene is TRBV6-1, the J gene TRBJ1-2, with D unresolved. CDR3 length: 14 amino acids. V was trimmed by 1 base and J by 0 bases, leaving 6 bases between them. Germline-derived CDR1 and CDR2 are MNHNS and SASEGT. This chain's CDR3 is CASSEGGSNYGYTF. DNA for the CDR3: TGTGCCAGCAGTGAAGGAGGATCTAACTATGGCTACACCTTC.

This rearrangement joins TRBV29-1 to TRBJ2-5; D not certain. The CDR3 extends over 12 amino acids. The V gene's germline CDR1 is SQVTM and CDR2 ANQGSEA. Trimming left V 4 bases short and J 4 bases short, with 10 bases between. The CDR3, as DNA: TGCAGCGTTGGACATCTCGGAGAGACCCAGTACTTC. It encodes CSVGHLGETQYF. Full variable domain (outside the CDR3, taken from reference TRBV29-1 and TRBJ2-5): SAVISQKPSRDICQRGTSLTIQCQVDSQVTMMFWYRQQPGQSLTLIATANQGSEATYESGFVIDKFPISRPNLTFSTLTVSNMSPEDSSIYLCSVGHLGETQYFGPGTRLLVL.

The chain combines TRBV29-1 with TRBJ2-5, with 10 bases that match TRBD1. The germline V gene has CDR1 SQVTM and CDR2 ANQGSEA. This CDR3 region has 15 residues. V trimming: 1 base; J trimming: 3 bases; junction bases outside the gene matches: 5. The CDR3 region is CSVEVETGGEETQYF. CDR3 coding DNA: TGCAGCGTTGAAGTTGAGACAGGGGGCGAAGAGACCCAGTACTTC.

In the case of this clone: A junction boundary mismatches the germline segment, possibly from a read error. This rearrangement joins TRBV7-9 to TRBJ2-7; 13 bases are shared with TRBD2. Looked up from germline, CDR1 is SEHNR and CDR2 is FQNEAQ (reference sequence). The CDR3 has 18 amino acids. CDR3 sequence (DNA): TGTTCCAGCAGCTTAGGCTCCATGGGACTAGCGGGGTACTACGAGCAGTACTTC. This sequence encodes CSSSLGSMGLAGYYEQYF.

A word on this clone: The junction does not match germline at one end; this may be a read error. The chain has TRBV5-1 and TRBJ1-2, with D unclear. Per the germline V gene, CDR1 is SGHRS and CDR2 is YFSETQ. This CDR3 contains 14 residues. CDR3 in amino acids: CASSLRGSYYGYTF. The CDR3, as DNA: TGTGCCAGCAGCTTGCGAGGGTCCTACTATGGCTACACCTTC.

V usage is TRBV7-9 and J usage is TRBJ2-2; 9 bases fit TRBD1. Trimming at V came to 1 base and at J to 3 bases, leaving 0 bases not matched to a gene. Germline CDR1 is SEHNR and CDR2 is FQNEAQ (reference sequence). This CDR3 has 15 amino acids. The CDR3 spells CASSLGQGDTGELFF. In DNA form, the CDR3 reads TGTGCCAGCAGCTTAGGACAGGGGGACACCGGGGAGCTGTTTTTT.